What follows are 17 T cell receptor beta chains derived from one specimen sequenced in a study of blood T cell repertoires in COVID-19. TCRdb's table, derived via immunoSEQ multiplex PCR, lists solely in-frame clones and lacks some. The sample holds fewer than 350,000 clones, 85% seen once. Specimen: PBMCs or T cells enriched from blood (not recorded which). The source of these receptors is a woman aged 45-65 years who had recovered from COVID-19.

V and J are TRBV12-3 or TRBV12-4 and TRBJ2-7; D ambiguous. The CDR3 runs to 12 residues. V lost 1 base and J lost 3, with 4 bases in between. CDR3 coding DNA: TGTGCCAGCAGTTTAGTTAGCTACGAGCAGTACTTC. It yields the protein CASSLVSYEQYF.

The rearrangement uses TRBV18 and TRBJ1-1; TRBD1 matches at 10 bases. The CDR3 runs to 16 residues. The V gene's germline CDR1 is KGHSH and CDR2 LQKENI. J lost 1 base, V lost 4 bases, and 6 bases had no gene match. DNA of the CDR3: TGTGCCAGCTCACGACAGGGGGCATACGGGAACACTGAAGCTTTCTTT. Amino acid sequence: CASSRQGAYGNTEAFF.

The rearrangement uses TRBV5-6 and TRBJ1-2; possibly TRBD1 for D (5 bases). This CDR3 is built from 17 residues. The V end was cut by 0 bases, the J end by 1 base, with 16 bases between. Per germline, CDR1 SGHDT and CDR2 YYEEEE. This chain's CDR3 is CASSLEMWVQVNYGYTF. DNA for the CDR3: TGTGCCAGCAGCTTGGAGATGTGGGTACAGGTTAACTATGGCTACACCTTC.

V is TRBV2 and J is TRBJ2-5; 8 bases fit TRBD2. Trimming at V came to 6 bases and at J to 5 bases, leaving 2 bases not matched to a gene. The CDR3 covers 12 residues. Per the germline V gene, CDR1 is SNHLY and CDR2 is FYNNEI. The CDR3 region is CASRREDETQYF. The CDR3 DNA follows: TGTGCCAGCAGGCGGGAGGATGAGACCCAGTACTTC.

V gene TRBV5-8 combines with J gene TRBJ1-1, with no clear D. V was cut by 0 bases and J by 2 bases, with 14 bases left in between. From germline, CDR1 is SGHTS and CDR2 YDEGEE. This CDR3 has 16 amino acids. CDR3 sequence: CASSLAVAGTNTEAFF. CDR3 sequence (DNA): TGTGCCAGCAGCTTGGCAGTGGCGGGCACTAACACTGAAGCTTTCTTT.

The chain joins TRBV25-1 to TRBJ2-2; the match to TRBD2 covers 12 bases. CDR1 is MGHDK, CDR2 SYGVNS, per germline. The CDR3 totals 16 residues. V dropped 4 bases and J dropped 5; count of bases not matched to a gene: 5. The CDR3 bases are TGTGCCAGCAGTGGGACTAGCGGGACTAGGACCGGGGAGCTGTTTTTT. It is translated as CASSGTSGTRTGELFF.

The J gene is TRBJ2-7, the V gene TRBV12-5; D not certain. The germline gives CDR1 LGHNT, CDR2 FRNRAP. The CDR3 length is 15 residues. Trimming took 3 bases from V and 5 from J, leaving 17 bases between them. CDR3 sequence reads: CASGFPTGPVDEQYF. For the CDR3, the DNA is TGTGCTAGTGGTTTCCCTACTGGGCCGGTCGACGAGCAGTACTTC.

This chain joins TRBV4-3 and TRBJ1-1; D might be TRBD1 (6 bases). Germline values: CDR1 LGHNA, CDR2 YSLEER. The V end was cut by 1 base, the J end by 7 bases, with 16 bases between. The CDR3 extends over 15 amino acids. This chain's CDR3 is CASSQGAGIGGEAFF. The CDR3 nucleotides read TGCGCCAGCAGCCAAGGTGCGGGTATAGGGGGTGAAGCTTTCTTT.

The chain couples TRBV3-1 (or the pseudogene TRBV3-2) to TRBJ2-2, with D possibly being TRBD1 (5 bases). Trimming cost V 0 bases and J 7 bases, with 9 bases left between them. Germline V gene data show CDR1 as LGHDT and CDR2 as YNNKEL (reference sequence). The CDR3 has 14 residues. The CDR3 region has the DNA TGTGCCAGCAGCCAAGATCTTAGGGGCGGGGAGCTGTTTTTT. It specifies CASSQDLRGGELFF.

The chain links TRBV30 to TRBJ2-5, with a weak D call TRBD2 (5 bases). CDR3 size: 13 residues. Trimming pared 0 bases from V and 7 bases from J, leaving 12 bases between. From germline, CDR1 is GTSNPN and CDR2 SVGIG (reference sequence). CDR3 bases: TGTGCCTGGAGTGTACAGCTAGCAGTGACCCAGTACTTC. It is translated as CAWSVQLAVTQYF.

CDR3 coding DNA: TGTGCCAGCAGCCCCGACAGGGCTGGGTATGGCTACACCTTC. Translated: CASSPDRAGYGYTF. The V gene is TRBV7-8, the J gene TRBJ1-2, with 7 bases fitting TRBD1. The germline gives CDR1 SGHVS, CDR2 FQNEAQ. The V segment lost 5 bases and the J segment 5 bases; nucleotides outside the gene matches: 8. This CDR3 spans 14 amino acids.

This chain joins TRBV12-5 and TRBJ1-2, with TRBD1 matching over 9 bases. J lost 7 bases, V lost 4 bases, and 16 bases had no gene match. The CDR3 extends over 17 amino acids. Per the germline V gene, CDR1 is LGHNT and CDR2 is FRNRAP. The CDR3 DNA reads as TGTGCTAGTGGTTCGCAGTTAGACAGGGGGAGGGTGGGTGGCTACACCTTC. It specifies CASGSQLDRGRVGGYTF.

The chain employs TRBV30 and TRBJ2-2; 7 bases match TRBD1. V gave up 0 bases and J gave up 6 bases; unmatched junction bases: 19. Germline lookup yields CDR1 GTSNPN and CDR2 SVGIG (reference sequence). The CDR3 runs 19 residues. CDR3 sequence (DNA): TGTGCCTGGAGTGTCGACACCTCAAGACAGGGTGTCCTCCCCGGGGAGCTGTTTTTT. The encoded protein is CAWSVDTSRQGVLPGELFF.

This rearrangement joins TRBV19 to TRBJ2-3; D remains unclear. The CDR3 is made up of 12 amino acids. Trimming stripped 3 bases from V and 5 bases from J, with 6 bases between. The germline gives CDR1 LNHDA, CDR2 SQIVND (reference sequence). DNA of the CDR3: TGTGCCAGTAGTATCCAGCGAGATACGCAGTATTTT. It yields the protein CASSIQRDTQYF.

This chain joins TRBV19 and TRBJ1-1; tentative D call: TRBD1 (5 bases). Between the trimmed V and J ends, which lost 3 bases and 0 bases, there was a span of 14 bases. CDR3 length: 16 amino acids. CDR1 and CDR2 from the germline V gene are LNHDA and SQIVND (reference sequence). In DNA, the CDR3 is TGTGCCAGTAGTATCGGGGGTCTGACCCTGAACACTGAAGCTTTCTTT. Amino acid sequence: CASSIGGLTLNTEAFF.

This clone was observed once. Other DNA sequences in the same sample also yield this CDR3. The chain uses TRBV11-2 and TRBJ1-6, with D maybe TRBD1 (6 bases). This CDR3 has 14 residues. V lost 2 bases, J lost 6 bases, and 8 bases lay in between. The germline CDR1 and CDR2 sequences are SGHAT and FQNNGV. Here the CDR3 reads CASSLTGSNSPLHF. DNA of the CDR3: TGTGCCAGCAGCTTAACAGGGAGTAATTCACCCCTCCACTTT.

This rearrangement joins TRBV13 to TRBJ2-5, with a weak D call TRBD1 (6 bases). The CDR3 is 15 residues long. V dropped 5 bases and J dropped 4 bases, with 17 bases sitting between them. Germline V lookup: CDR1 PRHDT, CDR2 FYEKMQ (reference sequence). The CDR3 bases are TGTGCCAGCAGCCCCGTTTTGGGGGCCGGAGAGACCCAGTACTTC. Translating it yields CASSPVLGAGETQYF. The whole variable domain, filled in from reference TRBV13 and TRBJ2-5, reads AAGVIQSPRHLIKEKRETATLKCYPIPRHDTVYWYQQGPGQDPQFLISFYEKMQSDKGSIPDRFSAQQFSDYHSELNMSSLELGDSALYFCASSPVLGAGETQYFGPGTRLLVL.